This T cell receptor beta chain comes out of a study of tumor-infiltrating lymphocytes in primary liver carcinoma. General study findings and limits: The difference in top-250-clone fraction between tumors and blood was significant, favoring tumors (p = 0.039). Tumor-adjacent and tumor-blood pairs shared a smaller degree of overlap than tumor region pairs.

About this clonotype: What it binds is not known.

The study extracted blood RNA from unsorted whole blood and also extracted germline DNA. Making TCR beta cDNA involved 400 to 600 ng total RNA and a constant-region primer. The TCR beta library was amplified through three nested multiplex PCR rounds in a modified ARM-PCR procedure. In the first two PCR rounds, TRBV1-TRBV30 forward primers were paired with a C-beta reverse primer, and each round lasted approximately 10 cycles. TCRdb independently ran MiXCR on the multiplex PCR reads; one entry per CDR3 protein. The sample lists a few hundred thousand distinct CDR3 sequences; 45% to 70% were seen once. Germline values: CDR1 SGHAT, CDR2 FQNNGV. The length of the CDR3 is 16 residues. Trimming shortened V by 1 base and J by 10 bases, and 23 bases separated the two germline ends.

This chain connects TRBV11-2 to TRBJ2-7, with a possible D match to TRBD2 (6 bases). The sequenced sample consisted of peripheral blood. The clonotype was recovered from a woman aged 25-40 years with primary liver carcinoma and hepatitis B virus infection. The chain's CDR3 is CASSLVWGEPSLKQYF. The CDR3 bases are TGTGCCAGCAGCTTAGTATGGGGGGAGCCCTCCCTGAAACAGTACTTC.